This T cell receptor beta chain was identified during a study of neurological immune-mediated disorders. Study at large: Relapsing-remitting disease was seen in most of the roughly 34 multiple sclerosis patients, and secondary progressive disease was seen in 3. Findings of the study overall: Phylogenetic grouping assigned the repertoires of 18 of 34 multiple sclerosis patients to a single related-CDR3 cluster, which may represent a signature.

Deletions cut 3 bases from V and 5 bases from J, with 8 bases between. The CDR3 is 12 amino acids. CDR1 is SEHNR, CDR2 FQNEAQ, per germline (reference sequence). cDNA was made by 5'RACE with 10-nucleotide random UMIs. A single record per CDR3 protein comes from TCRdb applying MiXCR to the 5' RACE reads. The repertoire has roughly 65,000 distinct CDR3 sequences, 4.1% of them found once; the top ten carry 2.5% to 3%. Unsorted libraries used 2 million PBMCs kept at -80 degrees C. This clonotype was counted at least ten times. Its target is not known. The sequenced sample was PBMCs. The receptor's source is a man between 50 and 59 years old with multiple sclerosis. The gene calls are TRBV7-9 and TRBJ2-7, with D maybe TRBD1 (5 bases). The CDR3 DNA is TGTGCCAGCAGCTTTTCAGGGAACGAGCAGTACTTC. As protein: CASSFSGNEQYF.